These T cell receptor beta chains were read from a single sample in a study of Graves' ophthalmopathy and Graves' hyperthyroidism. In TCRdb, the multiplex PCR reads were re-called with MiXCR into one record per CDR3 protein. The sample includes 500,000 to 800,000 distinct CDR3 sequences, over 40% of them seen just once. Sequencing input: peripheral blood. The receptors originated from an adult man with Graves' ophthalmopathy. CDR3s include the opening cysteine and the closing phenylalanine or tryptophan. The order of the fields is J gene, V gene, clone size, D gene, CDR3 DNA, CDR3 protein. A D gene is named only where the DNA matches it firmly. Clone size appears in some rows only: once, few, many, or a class for an expanded clone.

j_gene: TRBJ1-5
v_gene: TRBV10-3
abundance: few
d_gene: TRBD1
CDR3nt: TGTGCCAGCAGTACCGGACAGGGCGACAATCAGCCCCAGCATTTT
CDR3aa: CASSTGQGDNQPQHF

j_gene: TRBJ1-2
v_gene: TRBV7-2
abundance: once
d_gene: NA
CDR3nt: TGTGCCAGCAGCCCACAGGGAGGTTTTGGCTACACCTTC
CDR3aa: CASSPQGGFGYTF

j_gene: TRBJ2-7
v_gene: TRBV4-3
abundance: many
d_gene: NA
CDR3nt: TGCGCCAGCAGCCTTGAGTGGCGGCCTGCCTACGAGCAGTACTTC
CDR3aa: CASSLEWRPAYEQYF

j_gene: TRBJ1-2
v_gene: TRBV24-1
abundance: NA
d_gene: NA
CDR3nt: TGTGCCACCAGTGATTATAGGGACGGAAACTATGGCTACACCTTC
CDR3aa: CATSDYRDGNYGYTF

j_gene: TRBJ2-5
v_gene: TRBV6-2/TRBV6-3
abundance: few
d_gene: TRBD1
CDR3nt: TGTGCCAGCAAGGCGGCAGGGGGCGGATTTAGCCAAGAGACCCAGTACTTC
CDR3aa: CASKAAGGGFSQETQYF

j_gene: TRBJ2-5
v_gene: TRBV29-1
abundance: NA
d_gene: TRBD2
CDR3nt: TGTGCCAGCAGCGCACCGGGACTAGCGGGGTTGGAGACCCAGTACTTC
CDR3aa: CASSAPGLAGLETQYF

j_gene: TRBJ1-2
v_gene: TRBV9
abundance: NA
d_gene: TRBD1
CDR3nt: TGTGCCAGCAGCGGCGGACAGGGGGGAGGGGGCTACACCTTC
CDR3aa: CASSGGQGGGGYTF

j_gene: TRBJ2-7
v_gene: TRBV30
abundance: NA
d_gene: NA
CDR3nt: TGTGCCTGGAGTGTATCAGGGGCGCAGCAGTACTTC
CDR3aa: CAWSVSGAQQYF

j_gene: TRBJ1-1
v_gene: TRBV19
abundance: many
d_gene: NA
CDR3nt: TGTGCCAGTAGTCGCCGGTCCACTGAAGCTTTCTTT
CDR3aa: CASSRRSTEAFF

j_gene: TRBJ1-3
v_gene: TRBV15
abundance: many
d_gene: NA
CDR3nt: TGTGCCACCAGCAGAAGTAAGGGTATCCCTGGAAACACCATATATTTT
CDR3aa: CATSRSKGIPGNTIYF

j_gene: TRBJ2-7
v_gene: TRBV12-3/TRBV12-4
abundance: NA
d_gene: NA
CDR3nt: TGTGCCAGCAGTTTTGAATGGTTAACCTACGAGCAGTACTTC
CDR3aa: CASSFEWLTYEQYF

j_gene: TRBJ2-7
v_gene: TRBV19
abundance: few
d_gene: NA
CDR3nt: TGTGCCAGTAGTATAAGTGAACAGGGCTACGAGCAGTACTTC
CDR3aa: CASSISEQGYEQYF

j_gene: TRBJ1-6
v_gene: TRBV7-2
abundance: many
d_gene: TRBD1
CDR3nt: TGTGCCAGCATCCCCGGGACAGGGGCTTCACCCCTCCACTTT
CDR3aa: CASIPGTGASPLHF

j_gene: TRBJ2-7
v_gene: TRBV29-1
abundance: NA
d_gene: NA
CDR3nt: TGCAGCGTTGAGAACAGGGCTTACGAGCAGTACTTC
CDR3aa: CSVENRAYEQYF

j_gene: TRBJ1-1
v_gene: TRBV7-3
abundance: NA
d_gene: TRBD1
CDR3nt: TGCGCCAGCAGCCTTAGGGGACAGGGGGCATCCATTGGCACTGAAGCTTTCTTT
CDR3aa: CASSLRGQGASIGTEAFF